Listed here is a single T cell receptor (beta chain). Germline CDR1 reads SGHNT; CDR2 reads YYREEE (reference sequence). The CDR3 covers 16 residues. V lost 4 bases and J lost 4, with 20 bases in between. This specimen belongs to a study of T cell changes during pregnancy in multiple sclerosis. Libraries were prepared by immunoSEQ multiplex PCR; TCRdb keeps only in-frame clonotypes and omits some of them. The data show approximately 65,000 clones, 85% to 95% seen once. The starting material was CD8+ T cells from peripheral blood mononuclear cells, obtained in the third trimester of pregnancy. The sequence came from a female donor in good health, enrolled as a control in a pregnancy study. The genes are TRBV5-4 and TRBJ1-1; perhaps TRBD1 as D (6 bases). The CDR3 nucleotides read TGTGCCAGCAGCAAACTAGAGGCAGGGGTTAGCACTGAAGCTTTCTTT. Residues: CASSKLEAGVSTEAFF.